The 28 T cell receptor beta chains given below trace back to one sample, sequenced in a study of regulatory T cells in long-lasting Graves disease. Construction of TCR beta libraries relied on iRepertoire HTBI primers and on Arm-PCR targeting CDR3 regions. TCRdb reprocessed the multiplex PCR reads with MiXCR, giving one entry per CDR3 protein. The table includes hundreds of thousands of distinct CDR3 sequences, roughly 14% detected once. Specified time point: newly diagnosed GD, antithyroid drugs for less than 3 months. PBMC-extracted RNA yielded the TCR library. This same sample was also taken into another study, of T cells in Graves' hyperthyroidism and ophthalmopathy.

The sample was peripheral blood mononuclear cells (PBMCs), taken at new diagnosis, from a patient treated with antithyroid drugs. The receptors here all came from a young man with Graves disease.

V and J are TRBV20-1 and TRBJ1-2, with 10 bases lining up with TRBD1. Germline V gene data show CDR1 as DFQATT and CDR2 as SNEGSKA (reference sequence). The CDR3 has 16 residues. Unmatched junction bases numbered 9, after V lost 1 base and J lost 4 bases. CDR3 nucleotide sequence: TGCAGTGCTAGAGGCACCCCTGGACAGGGGGGCTATGGCTACACCTTC. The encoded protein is CSARGTPGQGGYGYTF.

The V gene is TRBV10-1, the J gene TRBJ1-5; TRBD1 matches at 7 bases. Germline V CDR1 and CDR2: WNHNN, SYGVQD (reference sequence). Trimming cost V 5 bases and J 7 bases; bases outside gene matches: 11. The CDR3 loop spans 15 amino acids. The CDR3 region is CASSSDRAGQQPQHF. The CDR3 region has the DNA TGCGCCAGCAGTTCCGACAGGGCAGGACAGCAGCCCCAGCATTTT.

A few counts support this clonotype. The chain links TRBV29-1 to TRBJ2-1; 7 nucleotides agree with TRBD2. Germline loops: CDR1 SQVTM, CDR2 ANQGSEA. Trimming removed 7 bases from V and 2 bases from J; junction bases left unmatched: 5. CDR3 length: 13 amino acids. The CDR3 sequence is CSAKAGAYNEQFF. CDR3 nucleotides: TGCAGCGCCAAGGCGGGGGCCTACAATGAGCAGTTCTTC.

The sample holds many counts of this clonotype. CDR3 sequence (DNA): TGTGCCAGCAGCCGCGGGACTAGCCTGGGCTACGAGCAGTACTTC. Protein sequence: CASSRGTSLGYEQYF. The chain links TRBV28 to TRBJ2-7; 9 bases line up with TRBD2. The J segment lost 3 bases and the V segment lost 6 bases, leaving 9 bases of the junction unmatched. The CDR3 has 15 amino acids. Germline values: CDR1 MDHEN, CDR2 SYDVKM.

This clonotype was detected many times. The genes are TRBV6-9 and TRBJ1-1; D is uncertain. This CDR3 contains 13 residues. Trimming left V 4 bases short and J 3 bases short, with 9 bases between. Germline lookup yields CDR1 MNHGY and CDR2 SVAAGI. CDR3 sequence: CASSFSEDTEAFF. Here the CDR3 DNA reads TGTGCCAGCAGTTTCAGTGAGGACACTGAAGCTTTCTTT.

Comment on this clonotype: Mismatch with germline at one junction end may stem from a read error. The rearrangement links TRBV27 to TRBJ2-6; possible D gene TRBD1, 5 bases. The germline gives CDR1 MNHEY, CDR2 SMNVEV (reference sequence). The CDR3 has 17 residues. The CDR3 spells CASSSTAASSEANVLTF. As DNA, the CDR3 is TGTGCCAGCAGTTCGACAGCCGCGAGCTCTGAGGCCAACGTCCTGACTTTC.

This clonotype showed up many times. The CDR3 DNA is TGTGCCAGCAGACCTACAGGGGTTCCGGAAGCTTTCTTT. This encodes CASRPTGVPEAFF. The chain has TRBV11-2 and TRBJ1-1; 7 bases are shared with TRBD1. The V gene's germline CDR1 is SGHAT and CDR2 FQNNGV. J was trimmed by 8 bases and V by 6 bases; bases with no gene match: 9. CDR3 length: 13 amino acids.

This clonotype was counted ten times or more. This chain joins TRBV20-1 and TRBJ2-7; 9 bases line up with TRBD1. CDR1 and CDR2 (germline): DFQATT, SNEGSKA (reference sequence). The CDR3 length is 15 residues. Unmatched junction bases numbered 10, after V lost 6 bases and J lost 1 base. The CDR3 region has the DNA TGCAGTGCGAGGCTGGGACAGGGAATGTCCTACGAGCAGTACTTC. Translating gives CSARLGQGMSYEQYF.

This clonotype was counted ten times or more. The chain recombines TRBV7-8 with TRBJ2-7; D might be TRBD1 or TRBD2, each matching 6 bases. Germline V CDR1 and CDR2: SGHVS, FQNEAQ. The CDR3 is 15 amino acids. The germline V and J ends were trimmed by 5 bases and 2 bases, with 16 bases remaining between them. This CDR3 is CASSEGGTATYEQYF. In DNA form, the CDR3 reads TGTGCCAGCAGCGAAGGGGGGACTGCTACCTACGAGCAGTACTTC.

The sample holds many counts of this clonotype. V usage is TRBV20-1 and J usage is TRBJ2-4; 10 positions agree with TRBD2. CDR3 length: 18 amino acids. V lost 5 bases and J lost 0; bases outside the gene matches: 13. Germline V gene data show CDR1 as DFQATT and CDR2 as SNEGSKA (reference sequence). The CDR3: CSASPGLALLIAKNIQYF. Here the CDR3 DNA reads TGCAGTGCTTCCCCGGGACTAGCGTTACTTATAGCCAAAAACATTCAGTACTTC.

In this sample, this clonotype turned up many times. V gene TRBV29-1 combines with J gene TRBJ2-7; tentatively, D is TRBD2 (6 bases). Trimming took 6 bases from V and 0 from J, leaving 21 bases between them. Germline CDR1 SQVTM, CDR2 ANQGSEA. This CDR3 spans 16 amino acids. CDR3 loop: CSVAGRGTQSSYEQYF. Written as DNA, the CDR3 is TGCAGCGTCGCCGGGAGAGGGACTCAGAGCTCCTACGAGCAGTACTTC.

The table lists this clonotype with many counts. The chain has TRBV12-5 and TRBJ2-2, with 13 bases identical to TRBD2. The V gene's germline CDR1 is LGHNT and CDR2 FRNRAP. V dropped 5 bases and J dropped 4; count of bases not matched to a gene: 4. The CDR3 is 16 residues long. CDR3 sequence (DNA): TGTGCTAGTGGTCGCGGACTAGCGGGAGTCACCGGGGAGCTGTTTTTT. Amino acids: CASGRGLAGVTGELFF.

The DNA of the CDR3 is TGTGCCAGCAGTCCCCAGGGGGCTCTAGAGACCCAGTACTTC. Translating gives CASSPQGALETQYF. The chain carries TRBV27 and TRBJ2-5, with 8 bases that match TRBD1. Germline CDR1 reads MNHEY; CDR2 reads SMNVEV (reference sequence). The CDR3 sequence is 14 residues long. J gave up 4 bases and V 5 bases, and 6 bases lay outside the gene matches.

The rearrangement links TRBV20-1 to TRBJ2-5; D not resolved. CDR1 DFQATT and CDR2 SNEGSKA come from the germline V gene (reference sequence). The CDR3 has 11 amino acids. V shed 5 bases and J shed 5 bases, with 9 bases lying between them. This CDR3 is CSAVYAETQYF. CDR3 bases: TGCAGTGCTGTCTACGCCGAGACCCAGTACTTC.

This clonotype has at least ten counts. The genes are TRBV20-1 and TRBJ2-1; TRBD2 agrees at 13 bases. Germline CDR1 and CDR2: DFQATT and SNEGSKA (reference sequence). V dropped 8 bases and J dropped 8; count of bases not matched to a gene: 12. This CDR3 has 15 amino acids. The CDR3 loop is CSFTSGRALADEQFF. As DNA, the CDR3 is TGCAGTTTTACTAGCGGGAGGGCGCTGGCCGATGAGCAGTTCTTC.

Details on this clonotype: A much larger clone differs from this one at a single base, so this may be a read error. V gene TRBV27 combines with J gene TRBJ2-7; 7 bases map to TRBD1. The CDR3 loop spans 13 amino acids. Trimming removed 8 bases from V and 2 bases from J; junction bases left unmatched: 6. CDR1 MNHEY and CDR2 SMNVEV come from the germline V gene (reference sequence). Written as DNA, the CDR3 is TGTGCCAGCGGCCGGGACAGCCCCTACGAGCAGTACTTC. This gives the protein CASGRDSPYEQYF.

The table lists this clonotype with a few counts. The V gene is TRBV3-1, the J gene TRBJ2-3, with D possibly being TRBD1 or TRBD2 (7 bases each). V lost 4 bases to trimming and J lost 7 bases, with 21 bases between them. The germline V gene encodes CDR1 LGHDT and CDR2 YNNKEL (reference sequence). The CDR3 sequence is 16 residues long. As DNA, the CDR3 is TGTGCCAGCAGCCCGCAGGGGGGCGGGAGAATGAATACGCAGTATTTT. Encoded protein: CASSPQGGGRMNTQYF.

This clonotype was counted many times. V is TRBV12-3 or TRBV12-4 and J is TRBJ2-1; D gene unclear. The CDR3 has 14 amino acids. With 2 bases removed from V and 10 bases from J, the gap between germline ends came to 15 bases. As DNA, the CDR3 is TGTGCCAGCAGTTTAAGAGACGCCCCCCTCGAGCAGTTCTTC. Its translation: CASSLRDAPLEQFF.

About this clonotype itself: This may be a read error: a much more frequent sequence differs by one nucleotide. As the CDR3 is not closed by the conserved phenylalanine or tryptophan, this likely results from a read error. The DNA of the CDR3 is TGTGCCAGCAGCCTTGAAAGTCGATGGAACACTGAAGCTTTCTCT. As protein: CASSLESRWNTEAFS. The chain combines TRBV13 with TRBJ1-1; D gene uncertain. V lost 5 bases and J lost 1, with 14 bases in between. The CDR3 has 15 residues. Per the germline V gene, CDR1 is PRHDT and CDR2 is FYEKMQ (reference sequence).

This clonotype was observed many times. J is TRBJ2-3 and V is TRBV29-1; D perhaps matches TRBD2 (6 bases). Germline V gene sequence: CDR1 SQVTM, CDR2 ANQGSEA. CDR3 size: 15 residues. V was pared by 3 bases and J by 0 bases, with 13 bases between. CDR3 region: CSVERPSVSTDTQYF. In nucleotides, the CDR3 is TGCAGCGTTGAGAGGCCTAGCGTTAGCACAGATACGCAGTATTTT.

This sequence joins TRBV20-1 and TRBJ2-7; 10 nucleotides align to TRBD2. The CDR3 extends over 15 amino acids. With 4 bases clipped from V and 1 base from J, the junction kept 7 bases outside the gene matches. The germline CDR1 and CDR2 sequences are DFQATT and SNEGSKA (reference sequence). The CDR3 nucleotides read TGCAGTGCTACTCCTAGCGGGAGAGGGTCCTACGAGCAGTACTTC. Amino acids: CSATPSGRGSYEQYF.

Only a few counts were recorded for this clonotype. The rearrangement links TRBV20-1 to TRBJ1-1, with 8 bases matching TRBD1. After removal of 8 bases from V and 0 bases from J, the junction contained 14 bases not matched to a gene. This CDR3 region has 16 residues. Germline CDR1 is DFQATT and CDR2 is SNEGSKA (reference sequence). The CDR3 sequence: CSLKQGAGVMNTEAFF. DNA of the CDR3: TGCAGTTTGAAGCAGGGGGCGGGGGTGATGAACACTGAAGCTTTCTTT.

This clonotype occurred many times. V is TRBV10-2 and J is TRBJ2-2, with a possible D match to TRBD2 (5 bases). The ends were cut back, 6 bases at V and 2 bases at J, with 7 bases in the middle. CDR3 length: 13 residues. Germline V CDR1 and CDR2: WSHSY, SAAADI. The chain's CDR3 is CASRDFNTGELFF. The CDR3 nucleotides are TGCGCCAGCAGGGACTTTAACACCGGGGAGCTGTTTTTT.

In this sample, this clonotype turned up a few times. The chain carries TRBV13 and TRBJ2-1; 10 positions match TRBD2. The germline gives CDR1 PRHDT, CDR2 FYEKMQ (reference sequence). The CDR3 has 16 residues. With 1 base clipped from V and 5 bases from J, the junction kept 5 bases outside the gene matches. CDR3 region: CASSLDALAGNNEQFF. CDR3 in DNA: TGTGCCAGCAGCTTAGATGCACTAGCGGGAAACAATGAGCAGTTCTTC. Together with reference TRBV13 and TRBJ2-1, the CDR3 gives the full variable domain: AAGVIQSPRHLIKEKRETATLKCYPIPRHDTVYWYQQGPGQDPQFLISFYEKMQSDKGSIPDRFSAQQFSDYHSELNMSSLELGDSALYFCASSLDALAGNNEQFFGPGTRLTVL.

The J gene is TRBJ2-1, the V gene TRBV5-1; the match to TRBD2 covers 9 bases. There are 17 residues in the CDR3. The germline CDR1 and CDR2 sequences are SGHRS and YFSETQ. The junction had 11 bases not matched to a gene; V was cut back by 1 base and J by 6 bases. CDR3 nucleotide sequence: TGCGCCAGCAGCTTGCTTGCGGGAGGGACTTTGCTCAATGAGCAGTTCTTC. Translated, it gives CASSLLAGGTLLNEQFF. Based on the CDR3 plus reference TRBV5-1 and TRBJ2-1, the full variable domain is KAGVTQTPRYLIKTRGQQVTLSCSPISGHRSVSWYQQTPGQGLQFLFEYFSETQRNKGNFPGRFSGRQFSNSRSEMNVSTLELGDSALYLCASSLLAGGTLLNEQFFGPGTRLTVL.

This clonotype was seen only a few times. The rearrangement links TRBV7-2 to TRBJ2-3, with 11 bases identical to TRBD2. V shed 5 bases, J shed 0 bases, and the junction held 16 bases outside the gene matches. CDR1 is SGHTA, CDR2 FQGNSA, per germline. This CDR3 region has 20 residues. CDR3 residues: CASSPTELAGVYYSTDTQYF. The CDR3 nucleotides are TGTGCCAGCAGCCCCACAGAACTAGCGGGAGTGTATTACAGCACAGATACGCAGTATTTT.

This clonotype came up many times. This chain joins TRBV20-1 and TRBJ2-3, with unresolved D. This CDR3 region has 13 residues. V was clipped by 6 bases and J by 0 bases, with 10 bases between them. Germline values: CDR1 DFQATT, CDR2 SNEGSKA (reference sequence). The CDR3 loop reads CSAHAASTDTQYF. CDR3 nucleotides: TGCAGTGCGCACGCAGCCAGCACAGATACGCAGTATTTT.

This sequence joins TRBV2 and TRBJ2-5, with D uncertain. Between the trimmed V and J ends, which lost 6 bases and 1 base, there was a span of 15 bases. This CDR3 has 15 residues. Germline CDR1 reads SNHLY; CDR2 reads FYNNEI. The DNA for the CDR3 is TGTGCCAGCAGCGCGTCGCCGGCAGGCCAAGAGACCCAGTACTTC. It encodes CASSASPAGQETQYF.